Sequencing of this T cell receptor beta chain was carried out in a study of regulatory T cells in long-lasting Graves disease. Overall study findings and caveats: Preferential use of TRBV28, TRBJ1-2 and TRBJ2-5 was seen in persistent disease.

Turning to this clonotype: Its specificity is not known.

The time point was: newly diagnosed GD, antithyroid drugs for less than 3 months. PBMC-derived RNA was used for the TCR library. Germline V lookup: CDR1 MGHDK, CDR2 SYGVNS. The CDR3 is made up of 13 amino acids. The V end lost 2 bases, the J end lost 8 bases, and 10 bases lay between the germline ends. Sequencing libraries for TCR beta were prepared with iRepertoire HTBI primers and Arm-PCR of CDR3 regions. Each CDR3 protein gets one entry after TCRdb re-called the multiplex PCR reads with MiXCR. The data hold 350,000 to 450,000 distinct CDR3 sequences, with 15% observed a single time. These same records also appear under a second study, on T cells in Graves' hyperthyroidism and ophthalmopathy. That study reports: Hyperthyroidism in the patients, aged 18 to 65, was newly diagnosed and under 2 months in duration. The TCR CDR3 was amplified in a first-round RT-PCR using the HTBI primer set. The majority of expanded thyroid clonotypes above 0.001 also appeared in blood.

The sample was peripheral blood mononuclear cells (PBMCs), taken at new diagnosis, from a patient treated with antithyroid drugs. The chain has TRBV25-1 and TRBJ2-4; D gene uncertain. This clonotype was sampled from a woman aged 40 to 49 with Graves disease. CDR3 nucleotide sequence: TGTGCCAGCAGTGAAGGTGTCTGGGACATTCAGTACTTC. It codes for CASSEGVWDIQYF.